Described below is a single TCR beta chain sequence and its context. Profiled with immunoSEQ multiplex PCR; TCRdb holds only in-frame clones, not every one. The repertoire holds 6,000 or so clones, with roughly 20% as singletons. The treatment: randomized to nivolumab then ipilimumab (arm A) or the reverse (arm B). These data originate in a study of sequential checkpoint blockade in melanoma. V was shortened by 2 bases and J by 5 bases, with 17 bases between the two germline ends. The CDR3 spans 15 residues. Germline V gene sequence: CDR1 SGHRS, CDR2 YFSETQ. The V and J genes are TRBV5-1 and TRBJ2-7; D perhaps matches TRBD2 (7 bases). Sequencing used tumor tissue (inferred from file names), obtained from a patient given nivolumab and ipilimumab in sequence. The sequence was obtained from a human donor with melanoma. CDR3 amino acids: CASSFLGGQGDEQYF. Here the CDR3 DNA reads TGCGCCAGCAGCTTTCTCGGGGGGCAGGGCGACGAGCAGTACTTC.